Each of the 27 T cell receptor beta chains below was sequenced from the same sample in a study of CD8+ T cells in alopecia areata. Extraction and reverse transcription of RNA yielded cDNA as the sequencing template. Assay: immunoSEQ multiplex PCR; the TCRdb copy retains only in-frame clones and omits some. The sample shows about 150,000 clones, approximately 60% of them seen only once. The material sequenced was CD8+ T cells sorted from blood. These receptors all come from a human donor in good health.

This chain uses TRBV27 with TRBJ1-5, with D maybe TRBD1 (6 bases). Looked up from germline, CDR1 is MNHEY and CDR2 is SMNVEV (reference sequence). Trimming removed 5 bases at V and 7 bases at J, with 18 bases between. There are 15 residues in the CDR3. In DNA form, the CDR3 reads TGTGCCAGCAGTCCCTCCACAGGGAACGGGCAGCCCCAGCATTTT. Protein: CASSPSTGNGQPQHF.

The rearrangement joins TRBV14 to TRBJ1-1, with D unresolved. V shed 1 base and J shed 4 bases, with 7 bases lying between them. Germline V gene sequence: CDR1 SGHDN, CDR2 FVKESK. The CDR3 consists of 13 residues. The chain's CDR3 is CASSQVKITEAFF. In DNA, the CDR3 is TGTGCCAGCAGCCAAGTAAAGATCACTGAAGCTTTCTTT.

This clone was detected a few times. This chain connects TRBV28 to TRBJ2-7, with D uncertain. The CDR3 loop spans 14 amino acids. Germline V gives CDR1 MDHEN, CDR2 SYDVKM. The ends were cut back, 5 bases at V and 0 bases at J, with 11 bases in the middle. In DNA, the CDR3 is TGTGCCAGCAGTCCGGACCGCAGCTCCTACGAGCAGTACTTC. This translates into CASSPDRSSYEQYF.

This clone has just one count. The V gene is TRBV7-7, the J gene TRBJ2-5; D is unclear. CDR1 is SSHAT, CDR2 FNYEAQ, per germline (reference sequence). V was cut by 5 bases and J by 1 base, with 8 bases left in between. This CDR3 spans 13 amino acids. As DNA, the CDR3 is TGTGCCAGCAGCCGACTCGTCCAAGAGACCCAGTACTTC. Protein product: CASSRLVQETQYF.

A few counts support this clone. V is TRBV5-1 and J is TRBJ2-1; 8 nucleotides match TRBD1. This CDR3 has 15 residues. The J segment lost 8 bases and the V segment lost 4 bases, leaving 11 bases of the junction unmatched. Germline assignment: CDR1 SGHRS and CDR2 YFSETQ. CDR3 loop: CASSDTNQQGDEQFF. Written as DNA, the CDR3 is TGCGCCAGCAGCGACACTAACCAACAGGGGGATGAGCAGTTCTTC.

The chain is built from TRBV7-9 and TRBJ2-7; 11 bases match TRBD1. The germline gives CDR1 SEHNR, CDR2 FQNEAQ (reference sequence). This CDR3 contains 13 residues. V trimming: 4 bases; J trimming: 6 bases; junction bases outside the gene matches: 2. CDR3: CASSYGTGGEQYF. For the CDR3, the DNA is TGTGCCAGCAGCTACGGGACAGGGGGCGAGCAGTACTTC.

The J gene is TRBJ2-7, the V gene TRBV19; TRBD1 agrees at 8 bases. V shed 6 bases and J 2 bases; nucleotides not matched to a gene: 9. The CDR3 has 15 residues. Per the germline V gene, CDR1 is LNHDA and CDR2 is SQIVND (reference sequence). CDR3 nucleotide sequence: TGTGCCAGTAGCAAAGAGGGGACAGGAGCCTACGAGCAGTACTTC. It specifies CASSKEGTGAYEQYF.

Concerning this clone: Other DNA sequences in this sample translate to the same CDR3. This sequence joins TRBV11-2 and TRBJ2-5; D gene unclear. The CDR3 is 11 amino acids. V lost 1 base, J lost 5 bases, and 2 bases lay in between. Germline V gene data show CDR1 as SGHAT and CDR2 as FQNNGV. CDR3: CASSLGETQYF. CDR3 nucleotide sequence: TGTGCCAGCAGCTTAGGGGAGACCCAGTACTTC.

J is TRBJ2-6 and V is TRBV25-1, with unresolved D. Germline CDR1 and CDR2: MGHDK and SYGVNS. The CDR3 loop spans 17 amino acids. V shed 1 base and J shed 0 bases, with 10 bases lying between them. In DNA, the CDR3 is TGTGCCAGCAGTGAATTTGGGCCTATCTCTGGGGCCAACGTCCTGACTTTC. It translates to CASSEFGPISGANVLTF.

The chain uses TRBV5-6 and TRBJ1-2, with D perhaps TRBD1 (6 bases). This CDR3 contains 12 residues. The germline gives CDR1 SGHDT, CDR2 YYEEEE. Trimming left V 4 bases short and J 8 bases short, with 12 bases between. CDR3 loop: CASSAQGSGYTF. Written as DNA, the CDR3 is TGTGCCAGCAGCGCACAGGGAAGCGGCTACACCTTC.

This clone was detected only a few times. The rearrangement links TRBV19 to TRBJ1-1; TRBD1 aligns across 7 bases. The ends lost 3 bases at V and 7 bases at J; junction bases unmatched: 2. Germline V lookup: CDR1 LNHDA, CDR2 SQIVND (reference sequence). CDR3 length: 12 residues. The CDR3 reads CASSIRQGEAFF. Written as DNA, the CDR3 is TGTGCCAGTAGTATTCGACAGGGTGAAGCTTTCTTT.

This clone came up once. This sequence joins TRBV7-9 and TRBJ1-5; no clear D. Germline loops: CDR1 SEHNR, CDR2 FQNEAQ (reference sequence). Trimming stripped 5 bases from V and 4 bases from J, with 12 bases between. This CDR3 has 14 amino acids. The CDR3 region is CASSPVATNQPQHF. For the CDR3, the DNA is TGTGCCAGCAGCCCCGTGGCGACGAATCAGCCCCAGCATTTT.

The V and J genes are TRBV4-1 and TRBJ2-7; 7 bases align to TRBD1. V gave up 4 bases and J gave up 2 bases; unmatched junction bases: 8. This CDR3 spans 15 amino acids. Germline V gene lookup returns CDR1 MGHRA and CDR2 YSYEKL. The CDR3 is CASSPRTGSAYEQYF. Written as DNA, the CDR3 is TGCGCCAGCAGCCCCCGGACAGGTTCCGCCTACGAGCAGTACTTC.

J is TRBJ2-2 and V is TRBV9; D call uncertain. From germline, CDR1 is SGDLS and CDR2 YYNGEE. The CDR3 consists of 13 residues. V lost 0 bases to trimming and J lost 7 bases, with 7 bases between them. This CDR3 is CASSVEVGGELFF. CDR3 nucleotides: TGTGCCAGCAGCGTAGAGGTGGGCGGGGAGCTGTTTTTT.

V usage is TRBV5-1 and J usage is TRBJ2-3, with D possibly matching TRBD2 (5 bases). The CDR3 contains 18 residues. CDR1 SGHRS and CDR2 YFSETQ come from the germline V gene. V lost 0 bases and J lost 0, with 17 bases in between. The CDR3 DNA sequence: TGCGCCAGCAGCTTGGTCGGCGGGCCCGGTGCTAGCACAGATACGCAGTATTTT. Amino acid sequence: CASSLVGGPGASTDTQYF.

J is TRBJ2-1 and V is TRBV20-1; no reliable D call. The V end was cut by 2 bases, the J end by 9 bases, with 8 bases between. CDR3 length: 11 residues. CDR1 and CDR2 (germline): DFQATT, SNEGSKA (reference sequence). The CDR3 region has the DNA TGCAGTGCTAGATCCCTACTTGAGCAGTTCTTC. It encodes CSARSLLEQFF.

The chain is built from TRBV27 and TRBJ1-1, with a possible D match to TRBD1 (5 bases). Trimming pared 8 bases from V and 1 base from J, leaving 11 bases between. This CDR3 has 13 amino acids. CDR1 is MNHEY and CDR2 is SMNVEV in the germline V gene (reference sequence). The DNA for the CDR3 is TGTGCCAGCTGTTCAAGGGGGAACACTGAAGCTTTCTTT. It codes for CASCSRGNTEAFF.

There are a few counts of this clone. V gene TRBV10-2 combines with J gene TRBJ2-3, with 11 bases fitting TRBD2. CDR1 and CDR2 (germline): WSHSY, SAAADI. The J segment lost 6 bases and the V segment lost 0 bases, leaving 5 bases of the junction unmatched. CDR3 length: 16 amino acids. DNA for the CDR3: TGCGCCAGCAGTGAGTCAATAGCGGGAGGGCCGGATACGCAGTATTTT. Protein product: CASSESIAGGPDTQYF.

V usage is TRBV29-1 and J usage is TRBJ2-5; D is unresolved. The germline V gene has CDR1 SQVTM and CDR2 ANQGSEA. The CDR3 runs 12 residues. V shed 5 bases and J shed 0 bases, with 7 bases lying between them. The CDR3 region has the DNA TGCAGCGTTATAAGCGACCAAGAGACCCAGTACTTC. Its translation is CSVISDQETQYF.

V gene TRBV4-1 combines with J gene TRBJ2-3, with 7 bases lining up with TRBD2. The CDR3 consists of 16 residues. V shed 1 base, J shed 2 bases, and the junction held 6 bases outside the gene matches. Germline values: CDR1 MGHRA, CDR2 YSYEKL. CDR3 bases: TGCGCCAGCAGCCAAGGAAACGCGGGAGCCACAGATACGCAGTATTTT. It translates to CASSQGNAGATDTQYF.

The gene calls are TRBV28 and TRBJ1-3, with D unresolved. V was pared by 6 bases and J by 1 base, with 7 bases between. Germline V gene sequence: CDR1 MDHEN, CDR2 SYDVKM. The CDR3 loop spans 13 amino acids. CDR3 coding DNA: TGTGCCAGCAGCTTGTTATCTGGAAACACCATATATTTT. Translation: CASSLLSGNTIYF.

The chain is built from TRBV4-1 and TRBJ2-6, with TRBD1 matching over 8 bases. This CDR3 contains 18 residues. Trimming took 4 bases from V and 0 from J; bases not matched to a gene: 8. Germline-derived CDR1 and CDR2 are MGHRA and YSYEKL. The chain's CDR3 is CASSPPGTGGSGANVLTF. For the CDR3, the DNA is TGCGCCAGCAGCCCTCCTGGGACAGGAGGCTCTGGGGCCAACGTCCTGACTTTC.

This clone was observed a handful of times. This chain links TRBV6-5 with TRBJ2-6; D remains unclear. The CDR3 has 16 amino acids. V shed 4 bases and J shed 0 bases, with 10 bases lying between them. Per the germline V gene, CDR1 is MNHEY and CDR2 is SVGAGI. Here the CDR3 reads CASSFSQYSGANVLTF. DNA for the CDR3: TGTGCCAGCAGTTTTAGCCAATACTCTGGGGCCAACGTCCTGACTTTC.

Here the CDR3 DNA reads TGCGCCACCGCACAAGAAATCTCCTACAATGAGCAGTTCTTC. Amino acid sequence: CATAQEISYNEQFF. The rearrangement joins TRBV5-1 to TRBJ2-1; D not certain. In germline, CDR1 is SGHRS, CDR2 YFSETQ. The CDR3 has 14 residues. The germline V and J ends were trimmed by 9 bases and 0 bases, with 13 bases remaining between them.

This chain joins TRBV5-6 and TRBJ1-2, with TRBD1 matching over 8 bases. The germline V gene has CDR1 SGHDT and CDR2 YYEEEE. Unmatched junction bases numbered 5, after V lost 3 bases and J lost 4 bases. CDR3 length: 14 residues. The CDR3 DNA sequence: TGTGCCAGCAGCTCGGGACAGGACTTCTATGGCTACACCTTC. It specifies CASSSGQDFYGYTF.

This sequence joins TRBV25-1 and TRBJ2-5; TRBD2 matches at 7 bases. The CDR3 covers 14 residues. J lost 2 bases, V lost 4 bases, and 4 bases had no gene match. From germline, CDR1 is MGHDK and CDR2 SYGVNS. The CDR3 DNA reads TGTGCCAGCAGTGTTGCTAGCGGACAAGAGACCCAGTACTTC. This gives the protein CASSVASGQETQYF.

The chain is built from TRBV11-1 and TRBJ2-2; D ambiguous. V was trimmed by 1 base and J by 4 bases, leaving 4 bases between them. This CDR3 has 13 residues. Germline CDR1 reads SGHAT; CDR2 reads FQDESV (reference sequence). The CDR3 sequence is CASSLGLTGELFF. CDR3 DNA sequence: TGTGCCAGCAGCTTAGGCCTCACCGGGGAGCTGTTTTTT.